This entry lists 17 T cell receptor beta chains sequenced from one sample in a study of T-cell memory formation after mild COVID-19. From the 5' RACE reads, TCRdb called clonotypes with MiXCR, one entry per CDR3 protein. The table shows 350,000 to 450,000 distinct CDR3 sequences, with 20% occurring only once. Specimen: PBMCs or a T cell subset sorted from them (not recorded which). These receptors were obtained from an adult woman who had mild COVID-19 (a few samples of this study predate the infection). Cell type and time point are not known.

The chain combines TRBV9 with TRBJ2-1, with 9 nucleotides matching TRBD2. The CDR3 runs to 15 residues. In germline, CDR1 is SGDLS, CDR2 YYNGEE. With 0 bases clipped from V and 6 bases from J, the junction kept 4 bases outside the gene matches. CDR3 protein: CASSVDSGRTNEQFF. The CDR3, as DNA: TGTGCCAGCAGCGTAGATAGCGGGAGAACCAATGAGCAGTTCTTC. Drawing the rest from reference TRBV9 and TRBJ2-1, the complete variable domain is DSGVTQTPKHLITATGQRVTLRCSPRSGDLSVYWYQQSLDQGLQFLIQYYNGEERAKGNILERFSAQQFPDLHSELNLSSLELGDSALYFCASSVDSGRTNEQFFGPGTRLTVL.

This clonotype was seen repeatedly, ten times or more. The chain recombines TRBV14 with TRBJ2-1; a possible D gene is TRBD2 (7 bases). The germline V gene encodes CDR1 SGHDN and CDR2 FVKESK. With 8 bases removed from V and 10 bases from J, the gap between germline ends came to 18 bases. This CDR3 has 13 amino acids. CDR3 sequence: CASAGAPAGEQFF. The DNA of the CDR3 is TGTGCCAGCGCGGGGGCCCCGGCTGGCGAGCAGTTCTTC. The complete variable domain, with remaining parts taken from reference TRBV14 and TRBJ2-1, reads EAGVTQFPSHSVIEKGQTVTLRCDPISGHDNLYWYRRVMGKEIKFLLHFVKESKQDESGMPNNRFLAERTGGTYSTLKVQPAELEDSGVYFCASAGAPAGEQFFGPGTRLTVL.

This clonotype has a handful of counts. The chain has TRBV4-3 and TRBJ2-2; D is undetermined. This CDR3 spans 16 amino acids. Germline-derived CDR1 and CDR2 are LGHNA and YSLEER. The V end was cut by 1 base, the J end by 0 bases, with 9 bases between. CDR3 nucleotide sequence: TGCGCCAGCAGCCAAGTAAAGAGGTCGAACACCGGGGAGCTGTTTTTT. Translating gives CASSQVKRSNTGELFF.

The chain recombines TRBV30 with TRBJ2-7; the D gene is possibly TRBD2 (5 bases). The V gene's germline CDR1 is GTSNPN and CDR2 SVGIG (reference sequence). This CDR3 region has 15 residues. V dropped 2 bases and J dropped 1 base, with 15 bases sitting between them. CDR3 nucleotides: TGTGCCTGGAGTACTGGGGAGCAGCCTTCCTACGAGCAGTACTTC. This gives the protein CAWSTGEQPSYEQYF.

V and J are TRBV5-4 and TRBJ2-7; D gene ambiguous. Per germline, CDR1 SGHNT and CDR2 YYREEE (reference sequence). The CDR3 sequence is 12 residues long. V was pared by 0 bases and J by 6 bases, with 7 bases between. The CDR3 sequence is CASSLGWSEQYF. CDR3 sequence (DNA): TGTGCCAGCAGCTTGGGATGGAGCGAGCAGTACTTC.

The table lists this clonotype with many counts. J is TRBJ2-5 and V is TRBV5-1, with 9 bases lining up with TRBD1. J lost 3 bases, V lost 6 bases, and 12 bases had no gene match. CDR1 and CDR2 from the germline V gene are SGHRS and YFSETQ. The CDR3 is 16 residues long. Here the CDR3 reads CASNNLGQGKEETQYF. The CDR3 DNA reads as TGCGCCAGCAACAATTTGGGACAGGGAAAAGAAGAGACCCAGTACTTC.

This clonotype was seen a handful of times. V is TRBV20-1 and J is TRBJ1-1, with 7 bases lining up with TRBD1. CDR3 size: 13 residues. Per germline, CDR1 DFQATT and CDR2 SNEGSKA (reference sequence). Trimming at V came to 6 bases and at J to 0 bases, leaving 4 bases not matched to a gene. The CDR3 coding sequence is TGCAGTGCCCCAGGGACAGTGAACACTGAAGCTTTCTTT. As protein: CSAPGTVNTEAFF.

This chain uses TRBV12-3 or TRBV12-4 with TRBJ1-4; D call uncertain. V lost 4 bases and J 8 bases, leaving 17 bases between the germline ends. The CDR3 runs to 15 residues. The CDR3 loop is CASSSSGQSREKLFF. Here the CDR3 DNA reads TGTGCCAGCAGTTCCAGCGGGCAGTCTCGCGAAAAACTGTTTTTT.

V usage is TRBV6-6 and J usage is TRBJ2-5; D remains unclear. The V gene's germline CDR1 is MNHNY and CDR2 SVGAGI (reference sequence). The V end was cut by 0 bases, the J end by 5 bases, with 4 bases between. CDR3 size: 12 residues. This chain's CDR3 is CASSYSLETQYF. CDR3 nucleotides: TGTGCCAGCAGTTACTCGCTGGAGACCCAGTACTTC.

The table lists this clonotype with a few counts. This rearrangement joins TRBV25-1 to TRBJ2-4; weak D call: TRBD1 (6 bases). The V and J ends lost 2 bases and 1 base respectively, with 12 bases between them. Germline CDR1 and CDR2: MGHDK and SYGVNS. This CDR3 region has 16 residues. CDR3 in amino acids: CASSEGAQGAKNIQYF. The CDR3 DNA reads TGTGCCAGCAGTGAAGGGGCCCAGGGGGCCAAAAACATTCAGTACTTC.

This clonotype was recorded a few times. The CDR3 DNA is TGTGCCAGCAGCTTAGTAGTAGTGGGTAGCGGGAGTCCCCTCATCTACGAGCAGTACTTC. Its translation is CASSLVVVGSGSPLIYEQYF. The chain joins TRBV7-8 to TRBJ2-7; 9 bases fit TRBD2. Germline loops: CDR1 SGHVS, CDR2 FQNEAQ. V lost 1 base, J lost 3 bases, and 19 bases stayed unmatched. The CDR3 is 20 residues long.

This clonotype was detected only a few times. The junction and the germline gene differ at one end; a read error may be behind it. The rearrangement uses TRBV7-9 and TRBJ2-1; perhaps TRBD2 as D (7 bases). This CDR3 has 11 amino acids. CDR1 and CDR2 (germline): SEHNR, FQNEAQ (reference sequence). In DNA form, the CDR3 reads TGTGCCAGCAGCTTACTGGAGGGGGGGATCTTC. Its protein is CASSLLEGGIF.

This clonotype came up a few times. The genes are TRBV20-1 and TRBJ2-1; 16 positions match TRBD2. Losses at the gene ends were 0 bases for V and 3 bases for J; bases not matched to a gene: 8. Germline CDR1 and CDR2: DFQATT and SNEGSKA (reference sequence). The CDR3 is 19 residues long. The chain's CDR3 is CSAREISGLAGGGYNEQFF. The CDR3 DNA reads TGCAGTGCTAGAGAGATATCGGGACTAGCGGGAGGGGGCTACAATGAGCAGTTCTTC.

This clonotype occurred a few times. This chain uses TRBV3-1 with TRBJ2-5; D ambiguous. CDR3 size: 14 residues. Germline values: CDR1 LGHDT, CDR2 YNNKEL (reference sequence). The V end lost 0 bases, the J end lost 3 bases, and 8 bases lay between the germline ends. The CDR3 is CASSQELTEETQYF. CDR3 bases: TGTGCCAGCAGCCAAGAACTTACGGAAGAGACCCAGTACTTC.

This clonotype was seen more than once but under ten times. The J gene is TRBJ2-1, the V gene TRBV7-2; 8 bases agree with TRBD2. The length of the CDR3 is 14 residues. Germline values: CDR1 SGHTA, CDR2 FQGNSA. The trim removed 5 bases at V and 5 bases at J, leaving 5 bases unmatched. The CDR3 sequence: CASSPGTRHNEQFF. In DNA, the CDR3 is TGTGCCAGCAGCCCGGGGACTAGACACAATGAGCAGTTCTTC.

This clonotype has more than one count but fewer than ten. V gene TRBV12-3 or TRBV12-4 combines with J gene TRBJ2-7, with 7 nucleotides matching TRBD2. The trim removed 7 bases at V and 0 bases at J, leaving 3 bases unmatched. The CDR3 contains 13 residues. In DNA, the CDR3 is TGTGCCAGCAAGCGGGGAGTCTCCTACGAGCAGTACTTC. Encoded protein: CASKRGVSYEQYF.

The chain joins TRBV20-1 to TRBJ1-2; 7 bases align to TRBD1. The V and J ends lost 4 bases and 2 bases, in that order; junction bases with no gene match: 7. The CDR3 contains 14 residues. The germline V gene has CDR1 DFQATT and CDR2 SNEGSKA (reference sequence). CDR3 nucleotide sequence: TGCAGTGCTATAAACAGGGGAGGGAACTATGGCTACACCTTC. This gives the protein CSAINRGGNYGYTF.